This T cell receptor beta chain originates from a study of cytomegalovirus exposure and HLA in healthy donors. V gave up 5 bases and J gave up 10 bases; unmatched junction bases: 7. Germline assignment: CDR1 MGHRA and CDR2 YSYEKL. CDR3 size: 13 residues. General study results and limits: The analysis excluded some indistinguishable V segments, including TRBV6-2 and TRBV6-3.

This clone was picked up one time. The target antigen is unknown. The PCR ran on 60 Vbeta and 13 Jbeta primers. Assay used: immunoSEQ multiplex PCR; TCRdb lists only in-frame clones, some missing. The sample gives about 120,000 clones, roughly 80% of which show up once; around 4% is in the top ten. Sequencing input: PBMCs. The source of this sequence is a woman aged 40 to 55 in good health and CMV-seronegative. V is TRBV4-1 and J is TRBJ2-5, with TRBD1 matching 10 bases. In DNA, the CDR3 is TGCGCCAGCAGCAAAACCGGGACAGGGGTCCAGTACTTC. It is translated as CASSKTGTGVQYF.